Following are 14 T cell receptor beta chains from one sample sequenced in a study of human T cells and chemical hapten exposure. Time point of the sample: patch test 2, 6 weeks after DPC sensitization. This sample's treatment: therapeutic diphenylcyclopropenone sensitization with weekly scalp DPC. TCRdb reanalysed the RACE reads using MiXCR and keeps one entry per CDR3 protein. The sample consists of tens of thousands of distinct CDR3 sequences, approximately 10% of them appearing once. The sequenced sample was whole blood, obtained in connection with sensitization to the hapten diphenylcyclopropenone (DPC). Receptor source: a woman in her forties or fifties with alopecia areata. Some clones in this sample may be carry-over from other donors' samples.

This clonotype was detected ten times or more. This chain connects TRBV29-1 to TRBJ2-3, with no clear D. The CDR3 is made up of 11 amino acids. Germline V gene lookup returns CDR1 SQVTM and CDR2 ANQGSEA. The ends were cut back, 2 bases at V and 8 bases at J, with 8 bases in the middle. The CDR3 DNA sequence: TGCAGCGTTGAAAAAACTGGTACGCAGTATTTT. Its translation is CSVEKTGTQYF.

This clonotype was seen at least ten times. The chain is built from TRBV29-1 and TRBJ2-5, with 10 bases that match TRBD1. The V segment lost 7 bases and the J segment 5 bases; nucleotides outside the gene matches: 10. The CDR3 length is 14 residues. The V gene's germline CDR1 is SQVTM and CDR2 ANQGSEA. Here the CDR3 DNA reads TGCAGCGGAAACCGCCGGGACAGGGGTGAGACCCAGTACTTC. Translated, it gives CSGNRRDRGETQYF.

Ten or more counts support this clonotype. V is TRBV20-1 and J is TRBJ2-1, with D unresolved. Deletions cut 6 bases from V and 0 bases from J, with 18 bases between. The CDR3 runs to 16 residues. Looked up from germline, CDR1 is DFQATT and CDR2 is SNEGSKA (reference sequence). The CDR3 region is CSAERVGLSSYNEQFF. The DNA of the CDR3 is TGCAGTGCAGAACGCGTCGGGCTGAGCTCCTACAATGAGCAGTTCTTC.

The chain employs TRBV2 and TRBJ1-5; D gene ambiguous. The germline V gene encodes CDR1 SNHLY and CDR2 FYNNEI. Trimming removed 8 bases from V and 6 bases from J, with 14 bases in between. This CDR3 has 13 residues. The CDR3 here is CASRPGRSQPQHF. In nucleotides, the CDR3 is TGTGCCAGCCGTCCGGGCCGAAGTCAGCCCCAGCATTTT.

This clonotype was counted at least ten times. Here the CDR3 DNA reads TGCAGTACGCTACCCTATGGCTACACCTTC. Protein sequence: CSTLPYGYTF. The chain joins TRBV20-1 to TRBJ1-2; unclear D gene. Trimming took 8 bases from V and 4 from J, leaving 8 bases between them. Germline V CDR1 and CDR2: DFQATT, SNEGSKA (reference sequence). The CDR3 loop spans 10 amino acids.

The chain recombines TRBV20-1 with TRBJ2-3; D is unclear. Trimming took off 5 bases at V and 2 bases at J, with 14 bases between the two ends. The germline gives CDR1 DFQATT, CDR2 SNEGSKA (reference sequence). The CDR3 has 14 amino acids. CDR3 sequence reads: CSAPTDPATDTQYF. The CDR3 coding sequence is TGCAGTGCTCCGACTGATCCGGCCACAGATACGCAGTATTTT.

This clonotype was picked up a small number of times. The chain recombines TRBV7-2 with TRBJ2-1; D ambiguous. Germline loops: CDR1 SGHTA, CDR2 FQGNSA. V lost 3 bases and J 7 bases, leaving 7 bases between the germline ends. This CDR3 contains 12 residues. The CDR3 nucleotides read TGTGCCAGCAGCTTCTTCAATAATGAGCAGTTCTTC. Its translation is CASSFFNNEQFF. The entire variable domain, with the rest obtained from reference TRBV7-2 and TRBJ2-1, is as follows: GAGVSQSPSNKVTEKGKDVELRCDPISGHTALYWYRQSLGQGLEFLIYFQGNSAPDKSGLPSDRFSAERTGGSVSTLTIQRTQQEDSAVYLCASSFFNNEQFFGPGTRLTVL.

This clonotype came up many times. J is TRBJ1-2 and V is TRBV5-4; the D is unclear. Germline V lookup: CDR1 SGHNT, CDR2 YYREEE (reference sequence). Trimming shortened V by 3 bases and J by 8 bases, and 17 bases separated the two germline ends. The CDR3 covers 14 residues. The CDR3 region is CASSSYTEIWGYTF. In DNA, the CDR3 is TGTGCCAGCAGCTCGTACACCGAAATCTGGGGCTACACCTTC.

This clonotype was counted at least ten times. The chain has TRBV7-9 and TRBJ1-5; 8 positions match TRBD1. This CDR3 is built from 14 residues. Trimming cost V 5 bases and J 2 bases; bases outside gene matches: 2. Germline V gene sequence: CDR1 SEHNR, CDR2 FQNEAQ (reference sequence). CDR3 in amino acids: CASSPQGGNQPQHF. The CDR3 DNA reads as TGTGCCAGCAGCCCACAGGGGGGCAATCAGCCCCAGCATTTT. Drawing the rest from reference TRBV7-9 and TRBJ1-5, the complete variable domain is DTGVSQNPRHKITKRGQNVTFRCDPISEHNRLYWYRQTLGQGPEFLTYFQNEAQLEKSRLLSDRFSAERPKGSFSTLEIQRTEQGDSAMYLCASSPQGGNQPQHFGDGTRLSIL.

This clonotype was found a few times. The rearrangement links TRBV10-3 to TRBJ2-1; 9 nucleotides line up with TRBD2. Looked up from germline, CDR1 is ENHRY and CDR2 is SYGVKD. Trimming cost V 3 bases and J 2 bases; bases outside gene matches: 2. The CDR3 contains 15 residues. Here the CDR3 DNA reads TGTGCCATCAGTGAAGAGCGGGAGGCCTACAATGAGCAGTTCTTC. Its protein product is CAISEEREAYNEQFF.

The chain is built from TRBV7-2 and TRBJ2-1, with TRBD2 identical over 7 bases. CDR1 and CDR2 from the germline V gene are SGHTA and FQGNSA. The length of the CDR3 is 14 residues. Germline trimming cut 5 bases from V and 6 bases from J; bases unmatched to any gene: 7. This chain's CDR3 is CASSPVTSVNEQFF. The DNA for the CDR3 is TGTGCCAGCAGCCCAGTAACTAGCGTCAATGAGCAGTTCTTC.

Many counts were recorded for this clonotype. CDR3 loop: CASSSPRGSSNEQFF. The CDR3 nucleotides are TGTGCCAGCAGCTCCCCCAGGGGGAGTAGCAATGAGCAGTTCTTC. V usage is TRBV11-2 and J usage is TRBJ2-1; TRBD1 agrees at 7 bases. Trimming took 4 bases from V and 6 from J; bases not matched to a gene: 9. Per germline, CDR1 SGHAT and CDR2 FQNNGV. The CDR3 is made up of 15 amino acids.

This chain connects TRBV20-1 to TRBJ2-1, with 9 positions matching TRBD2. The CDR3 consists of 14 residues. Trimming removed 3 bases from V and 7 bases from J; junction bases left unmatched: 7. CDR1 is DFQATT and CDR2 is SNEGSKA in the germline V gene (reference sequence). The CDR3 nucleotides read TGCAGTGCTAGGTTAGCGGGAGTCGGTAATGAGCAGTTCTTC. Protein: CSARLAGVGNEQFF.

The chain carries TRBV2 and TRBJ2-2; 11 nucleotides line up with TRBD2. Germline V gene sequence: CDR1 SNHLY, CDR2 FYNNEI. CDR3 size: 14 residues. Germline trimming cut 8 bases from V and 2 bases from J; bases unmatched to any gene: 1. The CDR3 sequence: CASGLAGNTGELFF. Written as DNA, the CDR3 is TGTGCCAGCGGACTAGCGGGTAACACCGGGGAGCTGTTTTTT.